These T cell receptor beta chains were read from a single sample in a study of regulatory T cells in long-lasting Graves disease. TCRdb re-called the multiplex PCR reads with MiXCR, one entry per CDR3 protein. The repertoire holds 550,000 to 650,000 distinct CDR3 sequences, with 15% to 20% as singletons. The sample was also linked to a second study, of T cells in Graves' hyperthyroidism and ophthalmopathy.

This specimen consisted of peripheral blood mononuclear cells (PBMCs), obtained at new diagnosis, from a patient treated with antithyroid drugs. These receptors all stem from a man aged 18 to 35 with Graves disease. CDR3s include the opening cysteine and the closing phenylalanine or tryptophan. Each record gives: V gene, D gene, J gene, clone size, CDR3 DNA, CDR3 protein. D genes are given only for firm matches. A clone size is listed for some rows: how often the clone was seen (once, few, many), or a class if it is expanded.

v_call: TRBV9
d_call: TRBD2
j_call: TRBJ2-1
clone_size: few
cdr3_nt: TGTGCCAGCAGCGGGGGATCTAGCGGGATTCCGAATGAGCAGTTCTTC
cdr3_aa: CASSGGSSGIPNEQFF

v_call: TRBV20-1
d_call: TRBD2
j_call: TRBJ2-1
clone_size: many
cdr3_nt: TGCAGTGCTAGAGATGGGTTGGGCGGGAGAGCCAATGAGCAGTTCTTC
cdr3_aa: CSARDGLGGRANEQFF

v_call: TRBV6-1
d_call: -
j_call: TRBJ2-5
clone_size: many
cdr3_nt: TGTGCCAGCAGTGACCCACTGGAGTACTTC
cdr3_aa: CASSDPLEYF

v_call: TRBV2
d_call: TRBD1
j_call: TRBJ2-3
clone_size: many
cdr3_nt: TGTGCCAGCAGTAGAGACAGGGACCCAGATACGCAGTATTTT
cdr3_aa: CASSRDRDPDTQYF

v_call: TRBV15
d_call: -
j_call: TRBJ2-7
clone_size: few
cdr3_nt: TGTGCCACCAGCAGCCCGCTTGTCGGGACCTACGAGCAGTACTTC
cdr3_aa: CATSSPLVGTYEQYF

v_call: TRBV12-5
d_call: -
j_call: TRBJ2-7
clone_size: few
cdr3_nt: TGTGCTAGTGGGGCCGGAGGCGTGGTACACGAGCAGTACTTC
cdr3_aa: CASGAGGVVHEQYF

v_call: TRBV9
d_call: TRBD2
j_call: TRBJ2-1
clone_size: -
cdr3_nt: TGTGCCAGCAGCGGGGGGACTAGCGGCCGAAATGAGCAGTTCTTC
cdr3_aa: CASSGGTSGRNEQFF

v_call: TRBV3-1
d_call: -
j_call: TRBJ2-2
clone_size: few
cdr3_nt: TGTGCCAGCAGCCGTCCTAGCGCGAACACCGGGGAGCTGTTTTTT
cdr3_aa: CASSRPSANTGELFF

v_call: TRBV29-1
d_call: TRBD2
j_call: TRBJ2-3
clone_size: -
cdr3_nt: TGCAGCGTTGAAGGCGGACTAGCGGGAGGCTCCGTTAGCACAGATACGCAGTATTTT
cdr3_aa: CSVEGGLAGGSVSTDTQYF

v_call: TRBV7-9
d_call: TRBD1
j_call: TRBJ1-3
clone_size: few
cdr3_nt: TGTGCCAGCAGCTTTCATCTAAATCAAGGACAGGGTGCTGGAAACACCATATATTTT
cdr3_aa: CASSFHLNQGQGAGNTIYF

v_call: TRBV7-9
d_call: -
j_call: TRBJ1-2
clone_size: many
cdr3_nt: TGTGCCAGCAGCTTAGGAGGGGCCGGCTATGGCTACACCTTC
cdr3_aa: CASSLGGAGYGYTF

v_call: TRBV28
d_call: TRBD2
j_call: TRBJ2-5
clone_size: many
cdr3_nt: TGTGCCAGCAGTTTCTGGCGGGAGAATGAGACCCAGTACTTC
cdr3_aa: CASSFWRENETQYF

v_call: TRBV3-1
d_call: -
j_call: TRBJ2-7
clone_size: -
cdr3_nt: TGTGCCAGCAGCCAAGGGCCCAACGAGCAGTACTTC
cdr3_aa: CASSQGPNEQYF

v_call: TRBV29-1
d_call: TRBD2
j_call: TRBJ2-1
clone_size: many
cdr3_nt: TGCAGCGTCCAACTAGCGGAATCCTACAATGAGCAGTTCTTC
cdr3_aa: CSVQLAESYNEQFF

v_call: TRBV5-6
d_call: TRBD2
j_call: TRBJ2-7
clone_size: few
cdr3_nt: TGTGCCAGCAGCATTGGGACTAGCGGGACCTACGAGCAGTACTTC
cdr3_aa: CASSIGTSGTYEQYF

v_call: TRBV15
d_call: -
j_call: TRBJ1-4
clone_size: -
cdr3_nt: TGTGCCACCAGCGGGGCCCTTAATGAAAAACTGTTTTTT
cdr3_aa: CATSGALNEKLFF

v_call: TRBV6-1
d_call: -
j_call: TRBJ2-5
clone_size: many
cdr3_nt: TGTGCCAGCAATAAAGTGGGAGAAGAGACCCAGTACTTC
cdr3_aa: CASNKVGEETQYF

v_call: TRBV6-5
d_call: -
j_call: TRBJ2-7
clone_size: -
cdr3_nt: TGTGCCAGCAGTTACGTCGCGGGCCGGGGCGAGCAGTACTTC
cdr3_aa: CASSYVAGRGEQYF

v_call: TRBV27
d_call: -
j_call: TRBJ2-2
clone_size: -
cdr3_nt: TGTGCCAGCAGTTTGCGAATTGGCGGGGAGCTGTTTTTT
cdr3_aa: CASSLRIGGELFF

v_call: TRBV7-3
d_call: -
j_call: TRBJ2-7
clone_size: many
cdr3_nt: TGTGCCAGCAGCTTAACTTTACGGGACGAGCAGTACTTC
cdr3_aa: CASSLTLRDEQYF

v_call: TRBV20-1
d_call: -
j_call: TRBJ1-4
clone_size: few
cdr3_nt: TGCAGTGCTAGAGATCTCCTAAGGGGGGCTAATGAAAAACTGTTTTTT
cdr3_aa: CSARDLLRGANEKLFF

v_call: TRBV5-1
d_call: -
j_call: TRBJ2-5
clone_size: -
cdr3_nt: TGCGCCAGCAGCCCGGGACGACTAGTCGAGTCCGAGACCCAGTACTTC
cdr3_aa: CASSPGRLVESETQYF

v_call: TRBV6-4
d_call: -
j_call: TRBJ1-1
clone_size: few
cdr3_nt: TGTGCCATCCGTTTTGGACCGAGGAGAGGGCCAACTGAAGCTTTCTTT
cdr3_aa: CAIRFGPRRGPTEAFF

v_call: TRBV20-1
d_call: TRBD1
j_call: TRBJ2-7
clone_size: many
cdr3_nt: TGCAGTGCTAGCCCGACAGGGTCCTACGAGCAGTACTTC
cdr3_aa: CSASPTGSYEQYF

v_call: TRBV12-3/TRBV12-4
d_call: -
j_call: TRBJ1-1
clone_size: many
cdr3_nt: TGTGCCAGCAGCCGGCTTAGCGGGACGGCCCCTTACACTGAAGCTTTCTTT
cdr3_aa: CASSRLSGTAPYTEAFF

v_call: TRBV12-3/TRBV12-4
d_call: -
j_call: TRBJ2-1
clone_size: -
cdr3_nt: TGTGCCAGCAGTGCTAAGGGGCCCATTGAGCAGTTCTTC
cdr3_aa: CASSAKGPIEQFF

v_call: TRBV12-3/TRBV12-4
d_call: -
j_call: TRBJ2-7
clone_size: -
cdr3_nt: TGTGCCAGCAGTTCCGACGGGGGCCGGCGCTACGAGCAGTACTTC
cdr3_aa: CASSSDGGRRYEQYF

v_call: TRBV2
d_call: -
j_call: TRBJ2-6
clone_size: many
cdr3_nt: TGTGCCAGCAGTGAAGTGGGCTGGGCCAACGTCCTGACTTTC
cdr3_aa: CASSEVGWANVLTF

v_call: TRBV20-1
d_call: TRBD2
j_call: TRBJ2-1
clone_size: -
cdr3_nt: TGCAGTGCTAGTGGTTTTCCTAGCGGGGGTTTTATCGATGAGCAGTTCTTC
cdr3_aa: CSASGFPSGGFIDEQFF

v_call: TRBV4-1
d_call: TRBD1
j_call: TRBJ2-7
clone_size: few
cdr3_nt: TGCGCCAGCAGCCAAGATGTGGGACAGGGGTTTGTGCAGTACTTC
cdr3_aa: CASSQDVGQGFVQYF

v_call: TRBV28
d_call: TRBD1
j_call: TRBJ1-1
clone_size: -
cdr3_nt: TGTGCCAGCAGCCCCGTGACAGGGGCGAACACTGAAGCTTTCTTT
cdr3_aa: CASSPVTGANTEAFF

v_call: TRBV6-1
d_call: -
j_call: TRBJ1-4
clone_size: -
cdr3_nt: TGTGCCAGCAGCTCCGACAGGCGCCGTCATGAAAAACTGTTTTTT
cdr3_aa: CASSSDRRRHEKLFF

v_call: TRBV18
d_call: -
j_call: TRBJ2-2
clone_size: -
cdr3_nt: TGTGCCAGCTCACCTAGACAAGGACACGCCGCGAACACCGGGGAGCTGTTTTTT
cdr3_aa: CASSPRQGHAANTGELFF

v_call: TRBV14
d_call: -
j_call: TRBJ1-1
clone_size: few
cdr3_nt: TGTGCCAGCAGCCAGGGTTTTAACACTGAAGCTTTCTTT
cdr3_aa: CASSQGFNTEAFF

v_call: TRBV5-6
d_call: -
j_call: TRBJ2-1
clone_size: -
cdr3_nt: TGTGCCAGCAGCTTGGTCCTGGGCGGCGAGCAGTTCTTC
cdr3_aa: CASSLVLGGEQFF

v_call: TRBV29-1
d_call: TRBD2
j_call: TRBJ2-1
clone_size: many
cdr3_nt: TGCAGCCCTAGCGGGAGTGGTAATGAGCAGTTCTTC
cdr3_aa: CSPSGSGNEQFF

v_call: TRBV6-2/TRBV6-3
d_call: TRBD1
j_call: TRBJ1-2
clone_size: many
cdr3_nt: TGTGCCAGCAGTGAAGTGGGTTCCGGGACAGGCTATGGCTACACCTTC
cdr3_aa: CASSEVGSGTGYGYTF

v_call: TRBV5-5
d_call: -
j_call: TRBJ1-4
clone_size: -
cdr3_nt: TGTGCCAGCAGCTTCCCGGGACGGAGTAATGAAAAACTGTTTTTT
cdr3_aa: CASSFPGRSNEKLFF

v_call: TRBV20-1
d_call: TRBD1
j_call: TRBJ2-3
clone_size: few
cdr3_nt: TGCAGTGCTAGAGGGGGTGACAGGGCGGGCACAGATACGCAGTATTTT
cdr3_aa: CSARGGDRAGTDTQYF

v_call: TRBV7-3
d_call: -
j_call: TRBJ1-2
clone_size: once
cdr3_nt: TGTGCCAGCAGCGAACAGGGCGGGGGGGGCTACACCTTC
cdr3_aa: CASSEQGGGGYTF

v_call: TRBV7-2
d_call: -
j_call: TRBJ2-3
clone_size: many
cdr3_nt: TGTGCCAGCAGCCAGGGGGGCGGGAGCCTTGTGGTAGATACGCAGTATTTT
cdr3_aa: CASSQGGGSLVVDTQYF

v_call: TRBV7-8
d_call: TRBD2
j_call: TRBJ2-1
clone_size: few
cdr3_nt: TGTGCCAGCACCCCCCGGGGGGGAGACCTAACCTACAATGAGCAGTTCTTC
cdr3_aa: CASTPRGGDLTYNEQFF

v_call: TRBV20-1
d_call: -
j_call: TRBJ2-5
clone_size: few
cdr3_nt: TGCAGTGCCCGTGCTCACGAGACCCAGTACTTC
cdr3_aa: CSARAHETQYF

v_call: TRBV14
d_call: TRBD2
j_call: TRBJ2-1
clone_size: few
cdr3_nt: TGTGCCAGCAGCCGACATAGCGGGAGCTACAATGAGCAGTTCTTC
cdr3_aa: CASSRHSGSYNEQFF

v_call: TRBV18
d_call: TRBD2
j_call: TRBJ2-7
clone_size: many
cdr3_nt: TGTGCCAGCTCACCCGGACTAGCGGGAGTCTACGAGCAGTACTTC
cdr3_aa: CASSPGLAGVYEQYF

v_call: TRBV28
d_call: TRBD2
j_call: TRBJ2-1
clone_size: many
cdr3_nt: TGTGCCAGCAGTTCCCCTAGCGGCCCCTCCTACAATGAGCAGTTCTTC
cdr3_aa: CASSSPSGPSYNEQFF

v_call: TRBV15
d_call: -
j_call: TRBJ2-7
clone_size: many
cdr3_nt: TGTGCCACCAGCAGACAGGGGAACTCCTACGAGCAGTACTTC
cdr3_aa: CATSRQGNSYEQYF

v_call: TRBV5-6
d_call: -
j_call: TRBJ1-5
clone_size: -
cdr3_nt: TGTGCCAGCAGCTTGGGTGCGACACAAAATCAGCCCCAGCATTTT
cdr3_aa: CASSLGATQNQPQHF

v_call: TRBV15
d_call: -
j_call: TRBJ1-1
clone_size: many
cdr3_nt: TGTGCCACCAGCAGACCCCCGGGACAGAACACTGAAGCTTTCTTT
cdr3_aa: CATSRPPGQNTEAFF

v_call: TRBV11-1
d_call: TRBD1
j_call: TRBJ2-5
clone_size: -
cdr3_nt: TGTGCCAGCAGCTACTTGACAGGGAATCGTGAGACCCAGTACTTC
cdr3_aa: CASSYLTGNRETQYF

v_call: TRBV6-1
d_call: -
j_call: TRBJ2-7
clone_size: many
cdr3_nt: TGTGCCAGCAGGGGCCGGGGCCTAGGAGGGTCCTACGAGCAGTACTTC
cdr3_aa: CASRGRGLGGSYEQYF

v_call: TRBV29-1
d_call: TRBD2
j_call: TRBJ2-1
clone_size: many
cdr3_nt: TGCAGCGTTGAAGACGCACTAGCGGGAGTCGACAATGAGCAGTTCTTC
cdr3_aa: CSVEDALAGVDNEQFF

v_call: TRBV6-5
d_call: -
j_call: TRBJ1-2
clone_size: few
cdr3_nt: TGTGCCAGCAGTTACCCGGGAAGTAACTATGGCTACACCTTC
cdr3_aa: CASSYPGSNYGYTF